This T cell receptor beta chain came from a study of blood T cell repertoires in COVID-19. Study at large: There were acute and convalescent COVID-19 samples, and they came from the United States, Italy and Spain.

Sequencing was performed with immunoSEQ multiplex PCR; in TCRdb, only in-frame clones are kept and a portion is missing. The table includes some 120,000 clones, roughly 91% detected once. The CDR3 covers 15 residues. The V gene's germline CDR1 is SGHTS and CDR2 YDEGEE. The V and J ends lost 0 bases and 1 base, in that order; junction bases with no gene match: 3. Sequencing used peripheral blood. The receptor's source is a human donor with acute or convalescent COVID-19. The donor label of this sample is uncertain. The J gene is TRBJ1-1, the V gene TRBV5-8; 7 nucleotides line up with TRBD1. CDR3 nucleotide sequence: TGTGCCAGCAGCTTGGAGGGGGCAAGGAACACTGAAGCTTTCTTT. Translated: CASSLEGARNTEAFF.